Listed below are T cell receptor beta chains from one sample, sequenced in a study of blood T cell repertoires in COVID-19. Only in-frame clones appear in the TCRdb table, and some are missing; sequencing was by immunoSEQ multiplex PCR. The sample records about 330,000 clones, roughly 86% being singletons. Sequencing used peripheral blood. The source of these receptors is a woman aged 45 to 65 with acute or convalescent COVID-19. Both conserved end residues are part of each CDR3. D genes are given only for firm matches. A clone size is listed for some rows: how often the clone was seen (once, few, many), or a class if it is expanded.

J: TRBJ2-1
size: -
V: TRBV7-8
D: TRBD2
CDR3: CASISGIYNEQFF
DNA: TGTGCCAGCATTAGCGGGATCTACAATGAGCAGTTCTTC

J: TRBJ2-2
size: -
V: TRBV27
D: TRBD2
CDR3: CASSLLAVGNTGELFF
DNA: TGTGCCAGCAGTCTTCTAGCGGTTGGGAACACCGGGGAGCTGTTTTTT

J: TRBJ2-2
size: -
V: TRBV7-3
D: -
CDR3: CASSPYTGELFF
DNA: TGTGCCAGCAGCCCTTATACCGGGGAGCTGTTTTTT

J: TRBJ2-7
size: -
V: TRBV7-3
D: TRBD1
CDR3: CASSIQGPGVYEQYF
DNA: TGTGCCAGCAGCATACAGGGGCCAGGGGTCTACGAGCAGTACTTC

J: TRBJ1-1
size: -
V: TRBV5-1
D: -
CDR3: CASSLTGSGNTEAFF
DNA: TGCGCCAGCAGCTTGACAGGATCGGGTAACACTGAAGCTTTCTTT

J: TRBJ1-5
size: -
V: TRBV6-6
D: -
CDR3: CASLKGSDQPQHF
DNA: TGTGCCAGCTTAAAGGGGTCAGATCAGCCCCAGCATTTT

J: TRBJ1-2
size: -
V: TRBV28
D: TRBD1
CDR3: CASSLYGDRGHGYTF
DNA: TGTGCCAGCAGTTTATACGGGGACAGGGGACATGGCTACACCTTC

J: TRBJ2-2
size: -
V: TRBV14
D: TRBD2
CDR3: CASERENTGELFF
DNA: TGTGCCAGCGAGCGGGAGAACACCGGGGAGCTGTTTTTT

J: TRBJ1-6
size: few
V: TRBV7-6
D: -
CDR3: CASSFDNSFWNSPLHF
DNA: TGTGCCAGCAGCTTTGACAACTCCTTCTGGAATTCACCCCTCCACTTT

J: TRBJ2-3
size: -
V: TRBV11-1
D: TRBD2
CDR3: CASTPSGRARYTQYF
DNA: TGTGCCAGCACCCCGAGCGGGAGGGCCCGGTATACGCAGTATTTT

J: TRBJ1-6
size: -
V: TRBV5-1
D: TRBD1
CDR3: CASSLEGQANSPLHF
DNA: TGCGCCAGCAGCTTGGAAGGACAGGCTAATTCACCCCTCCACTTT

J: TRBJ1-4
size: -
V: TRBV15
D: TRBD1
CDR3: CATSSLDRARNEKLFF
DNA: TGTGCCACCAGCAGCCTGGACAGGGCGAGGAATGAAAAACTGTTTTTT

J: TRBJ1-5
size: -
V: TRBV5-1
D: -
CDR3: CASSPRGGNQPQHF
DNA: TGCGCCAGCAGCCCCCGAGGAGGCAATCAGCCCCAGCATTTT

J: TRBJ1-5
size: -
V: TRBV19
D: TRBD1
CDR3: CASTSGTGVYQPQHF
DNA: TGTGCCAGTACTTCCGGGACAGGGGTTTATCAGCCCCAGCATTTT

J: TRBJ2-1
size: -
V: TRBV24-1
D: TRBD2
CDR3: CATSDFSGTSGSNEQFF
DNA: TGTGCCACCAGTGATTTCTCAGGGACTAGCGGATCCAATGAGCAGTTCTTC

J: TRBJ2-7
size: -
V: TRBV7-9
D: -
CDR3: CASSSGDISYEQYF
DNA: TGTGCCAGCAGCTCCGGGGACATAAGCTACGAGCAGTACTTC

J: TRBJ2-3
size: -
V: TRBV5-1
D: -
CDR3: CASSLFASGTDTQYF
DNA: TGCGCCAGCAGCTTGTTTGCTAGCGGCACAGATACGCAGTATTTT

J: TRBJ2-3
size: -
V: TRBV5-1
D: -
CDR3: CASSSPGGGTDTQYF
DNA: TGCGCCAGCAGCTCACCAGGCGGAGGGACAGATACGCAGTATTTT

J: TRBJ1-3
size: once
V: TRBV9
D: -
CDR3: CASSPRGDVYSGNTIYF
DNA: TGTGCCAGCAGCCCCCGGGGGGACGTATACTCTGGAAACACCATATATTTT

J: TRBJ2-1
size: once
V: TRBV7-3
D: TRBD2
CDR3: CASSYSGLSGNEQFF
DNA: TGTGCCAGCAGCTATAGCGGGCTTTCGGGCAATGAGCAGTTCTTC

J: TRBJ2-5
size: -
V: TRBV4-2
D: TRBD2
CDR3: CASSQELSGTSGSETQYF
DNA: TGTGCCAGCAGCCAGGAACTCTCCGGGACTAGCGGGAGTGAGACCCAGTACTTC

J: TRBJ2-3
size: -
V: TRBV5-5
D: -
CDR3: CASSRQGGRGTSTDTQYF
DNA: TGTGCCAGCAGCCGGCAAGGTGGGCGGGGCACTAGCACAGATACGCAGTATTTT

J: TRBJ1-6
size: -
V: TRBV4-2
D: TRBD1
CDR3: CASSQAGTGVYYNSPLHF
DNA: TGTGCCAGCAGCCAGGCCGGGACAGGGGTCTACTATAATTCACCCCTCCACTTT

J: TRBJ2-7
size: -
V: TRBV6-5
D: -
CDR3: CASMEGFPSYEQYF
DNA: TGTGCCAGCATGGAGGGGTTCCCCTCCTACGAGCAGTACTTC

J: TRBJ2-7
size: -
V: TRBV3-1/TRBV3-2
D: TRBD1
CDR3: CASSQDKGAGQIYEQYF
DNA: TGTGCCAGCAGCCAAGACAAGGGGGCGGGTCAGATCTACGAGCAGTACTTC

J: TRBJ2-1
size: -
V: TRBV7-3
D: TRBD2
CDR3: CASSSLADVNNEQFF
DNA: TGTGCCAGCAGCTCACTAGCGGACGTTAACAATGAGCAGTTCTTC

J: TRBJ1-1
size: -
V: TRBV6-6
D: -
CDR3: CASVHGGGRMNTEAFF
DNA: TGTGCCAGCGTCCATGGGGGGGGTCGCATGAACACTGAAGCTTTCTTT

J: TRBJ1-2
size: once
V: TRBV19
D: -
CDR3: CASSIKRADYGYTF
DNA: TGTGCCAGTAGTATTAAGAGGGCCGACTATGGCTACACCTTC

J: TRBJ2-4
size: -
V: TRBV19
D: TRBD1
CDR3: CASRKRDSKNIQYF
DNA: TGTGCCAGTAGGAAACGGGACAGCAAAAACATTCAGTACTTC

J: TRBJ2-7
size: few
V: TRBV28
D: TRBD2
CDR3: CASRSGTSGRYEQYF
DNA: TGTGCCAGCAGATCCGGGACTAGCGGGAGATACGAGCAGTACTTC

J: TRBJ1-2
size: -
V: TRBV7-9
D: -
CDR3: CASSLWRESGYTF
DNA: TGTGCCAGCAGCTTATGGCGGGAGAGTGGCTACACCTTC